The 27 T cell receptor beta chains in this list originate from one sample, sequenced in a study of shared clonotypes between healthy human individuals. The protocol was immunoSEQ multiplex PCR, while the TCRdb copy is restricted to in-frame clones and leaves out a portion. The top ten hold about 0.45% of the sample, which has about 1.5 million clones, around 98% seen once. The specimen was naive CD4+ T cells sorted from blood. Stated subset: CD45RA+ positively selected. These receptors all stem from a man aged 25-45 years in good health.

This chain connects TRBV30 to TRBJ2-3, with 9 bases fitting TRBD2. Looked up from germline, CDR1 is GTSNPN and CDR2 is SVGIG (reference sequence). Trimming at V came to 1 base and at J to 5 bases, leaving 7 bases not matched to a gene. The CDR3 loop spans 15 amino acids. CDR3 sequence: CAWSGAGGFGDTQYF. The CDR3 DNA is TGTGCCTGGAGTGGAGCGGGAGGTTTTGGAGATACGCAGTATTTT.

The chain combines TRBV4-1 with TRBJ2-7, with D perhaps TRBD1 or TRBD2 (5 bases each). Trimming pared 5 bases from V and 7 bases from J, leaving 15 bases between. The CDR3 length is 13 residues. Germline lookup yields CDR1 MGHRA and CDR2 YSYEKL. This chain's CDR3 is CASSYRDLWEQYF. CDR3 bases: TGCGCCAGCAGCTACCGGGACCTCTGGGAGCAGTACTTC.

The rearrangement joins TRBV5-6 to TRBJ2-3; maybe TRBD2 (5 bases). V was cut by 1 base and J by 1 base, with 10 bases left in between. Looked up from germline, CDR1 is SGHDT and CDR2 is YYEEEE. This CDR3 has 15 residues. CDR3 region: CASSLLLAGTDTQYF. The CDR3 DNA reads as TGTGCCAGCAGCTTGTTGCTAGCAGGCACAGATACGCAGTATTTT.

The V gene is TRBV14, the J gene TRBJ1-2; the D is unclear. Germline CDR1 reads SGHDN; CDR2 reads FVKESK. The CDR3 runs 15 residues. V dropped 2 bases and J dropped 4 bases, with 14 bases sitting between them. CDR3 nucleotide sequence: TGTGCCAGCAGCCAAAATCGACCCGGAGGCTATGGCTACACCTTC. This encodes CASSQNRPGGYGYTF.

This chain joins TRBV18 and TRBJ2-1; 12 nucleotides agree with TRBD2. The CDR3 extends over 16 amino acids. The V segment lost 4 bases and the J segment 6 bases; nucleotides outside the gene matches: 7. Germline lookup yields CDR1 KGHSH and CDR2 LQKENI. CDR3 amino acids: CASSLILAGGVNEQFF. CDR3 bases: TGTGCCAGCTCACTTATCCTAGCGGGAGGGGTCAATGAGCAGTTCTTC.

CDR3 region: CASSPRVRDSTRGYTF. In nucleotides, the CDR3 is TGTGCCAGCAGCCCGCGGGTGAGGGACAGTACTCGTGGCTACACCTTC. The V and J genes are TRBV9 and TRBJ1-2; 7 bases map to TRBD1. This CDR3 contains 16 residues. CDR1 SGDLS and CDR2 YYNGEE come from the germline V gene. The ends lost 4 bases at V and 7 bases at J; junction bases unmatched: 16.

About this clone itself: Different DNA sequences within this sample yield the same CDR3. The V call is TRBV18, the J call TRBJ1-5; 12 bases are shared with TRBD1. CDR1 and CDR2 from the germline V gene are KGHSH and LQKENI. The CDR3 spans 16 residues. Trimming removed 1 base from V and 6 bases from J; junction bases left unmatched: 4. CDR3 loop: CASSPLGQGAGQPQHF. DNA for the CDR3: TGTGCCAGCTCACCACTGGGACAGGGGGCGGGTCAGCCCCAGCATTTT.

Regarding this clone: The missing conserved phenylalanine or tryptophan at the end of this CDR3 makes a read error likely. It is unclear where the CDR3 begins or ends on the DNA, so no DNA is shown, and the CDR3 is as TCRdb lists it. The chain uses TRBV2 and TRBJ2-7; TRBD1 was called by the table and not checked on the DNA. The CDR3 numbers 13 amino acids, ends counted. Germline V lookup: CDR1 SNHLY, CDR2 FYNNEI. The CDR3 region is CASSENLWAKIPL.

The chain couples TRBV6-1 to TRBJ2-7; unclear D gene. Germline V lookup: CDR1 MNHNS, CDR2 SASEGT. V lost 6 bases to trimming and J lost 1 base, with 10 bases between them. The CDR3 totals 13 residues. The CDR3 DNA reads TGTGCCAGCAGCAATACTGGGTCCTACGAGCAGTACTTC. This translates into CASSNTGSYEQYF.

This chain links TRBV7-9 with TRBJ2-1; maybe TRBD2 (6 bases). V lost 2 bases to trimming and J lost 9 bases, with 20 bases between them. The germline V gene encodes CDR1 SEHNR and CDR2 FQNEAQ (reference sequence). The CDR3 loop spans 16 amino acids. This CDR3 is CASSLMVAGLVGEQFF. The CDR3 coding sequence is TGTGCCAGCAGCTTAATGGTGGCGGGACTGGTGGGTGAGCAGTTCTTC.

CDR3 DNA sequence: TGTGCCAGCAGCCAAGGTCGGCCGCTATCTGGAAACACCATATATTTT. The encoded protein is CASSQGRPLSGNTIYF. V is TRBV14 and J is TRBJ1-3; unclear D gene. Between the trimmed V and J ends, which lost 1 base and 1 base, there was a span of 11 bases. The CDR3 consists of 16 residues. Germline-derived CDR1 and CDR2 are SGHDN and FVKESK. Complete variable domain (other parts from reference TRBV14 and TRBJ1-3): EAGVTQFPSHSVIEKGQTVTLRCDPISGHDNLYWYRRVMGKEIKFLLHFVKESKQDESGMPNNRFLAERTGGTYSTLKVQPAELEDSGVYFCASSQGRPLSGNTIYFGEGSWLTVV.

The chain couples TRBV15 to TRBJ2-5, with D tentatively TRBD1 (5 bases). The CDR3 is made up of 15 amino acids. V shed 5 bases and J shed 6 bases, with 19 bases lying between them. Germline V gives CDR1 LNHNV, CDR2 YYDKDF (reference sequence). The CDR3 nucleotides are TGTGCCACCAGCCGGGTCGACAGTCCGGAACAGACCCAGTACTTC. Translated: CATSRVDSPEQTQYF.

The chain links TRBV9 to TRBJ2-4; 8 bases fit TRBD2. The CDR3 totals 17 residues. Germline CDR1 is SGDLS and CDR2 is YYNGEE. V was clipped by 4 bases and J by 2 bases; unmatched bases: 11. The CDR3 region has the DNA TGTGCCAGCAGCCCATTACCGGGGGGGCTAACCAAAAACATTCAGTACTTC. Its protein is CASSPLPGGLTKNIQYF.

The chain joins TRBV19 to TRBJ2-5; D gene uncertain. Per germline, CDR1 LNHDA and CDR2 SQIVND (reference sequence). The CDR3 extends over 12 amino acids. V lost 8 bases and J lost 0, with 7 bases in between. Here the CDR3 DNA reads TGTGCCAGTGGACCGTACCAAGAGACCCAGTACTTC. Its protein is CASGPYQETQYF.

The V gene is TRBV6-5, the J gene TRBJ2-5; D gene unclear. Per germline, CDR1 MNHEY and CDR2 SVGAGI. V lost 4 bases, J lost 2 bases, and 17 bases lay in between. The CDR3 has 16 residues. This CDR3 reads CASSLRMAGKQETQYF. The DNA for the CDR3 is TGTGCCAGCAGTTTAAGGATGGCAGGCAAACAAGAGACCCAGTACTTC.

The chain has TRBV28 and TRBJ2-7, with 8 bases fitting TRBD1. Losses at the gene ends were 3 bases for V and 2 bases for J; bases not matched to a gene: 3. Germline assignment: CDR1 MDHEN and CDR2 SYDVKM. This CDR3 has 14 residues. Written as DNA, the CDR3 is TGTGCCAGCAGTTTCGGACAGGGTACCTACGAGCAGTACTTC. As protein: CASSFGQGTYEQYF.

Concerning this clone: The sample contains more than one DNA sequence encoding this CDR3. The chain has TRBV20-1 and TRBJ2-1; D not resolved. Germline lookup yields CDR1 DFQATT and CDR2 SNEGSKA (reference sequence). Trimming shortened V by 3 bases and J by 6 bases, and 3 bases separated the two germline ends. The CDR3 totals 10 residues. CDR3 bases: TGCAGTGCTAGCTCCAATGAGCAGTTCTTC. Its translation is CSASSNEQFF.

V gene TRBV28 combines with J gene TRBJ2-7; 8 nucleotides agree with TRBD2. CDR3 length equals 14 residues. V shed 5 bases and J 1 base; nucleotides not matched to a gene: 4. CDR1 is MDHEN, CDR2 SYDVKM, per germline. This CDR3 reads CASSDSGNSYEQYF. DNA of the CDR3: TGTGCCAGCAGTGATAGCGGGAATTCCTACGAGCAGTACTTC.

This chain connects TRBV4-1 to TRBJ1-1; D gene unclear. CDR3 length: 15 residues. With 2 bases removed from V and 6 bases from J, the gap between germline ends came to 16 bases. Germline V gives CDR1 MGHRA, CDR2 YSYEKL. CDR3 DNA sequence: TGCGCCAGCAGCCAACATCCAAAAGGTCGGCCTGAAGCTTTCTTT. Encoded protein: CASSQHPKGRPEAFF.

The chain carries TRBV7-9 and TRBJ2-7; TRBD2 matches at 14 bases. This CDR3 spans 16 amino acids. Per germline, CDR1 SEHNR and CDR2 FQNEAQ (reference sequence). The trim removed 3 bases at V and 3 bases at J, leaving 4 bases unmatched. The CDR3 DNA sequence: TGTGCCAGCAGCTTTGGGACTAGCGGGAGTCTCTACGAGCAGTACTTC. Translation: CASSFGTSGSLYEQYF.

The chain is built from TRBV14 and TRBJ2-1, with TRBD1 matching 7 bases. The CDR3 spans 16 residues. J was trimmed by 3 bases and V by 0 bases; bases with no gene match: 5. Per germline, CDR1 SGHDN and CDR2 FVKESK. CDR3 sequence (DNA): TGTGCCAGCAGCCAAGATCAGGGGGTAATCTACAATGAGCAGTTCTTC. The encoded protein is CASSQDQGVIYNEQFF.

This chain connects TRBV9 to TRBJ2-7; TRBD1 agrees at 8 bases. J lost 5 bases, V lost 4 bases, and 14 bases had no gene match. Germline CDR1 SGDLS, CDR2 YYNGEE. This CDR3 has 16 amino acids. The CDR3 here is CASSFHPGQAIHEQYF. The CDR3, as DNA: TGTGCCAGCAGCTTCCACCCGGGACAGGCTATCCACGAGCAGTACTTC.

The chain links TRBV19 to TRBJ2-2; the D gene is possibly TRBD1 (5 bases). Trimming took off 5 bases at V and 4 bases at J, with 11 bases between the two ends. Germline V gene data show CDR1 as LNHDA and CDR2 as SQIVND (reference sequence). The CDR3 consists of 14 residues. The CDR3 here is CASSVTGSTGELFF. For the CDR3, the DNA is TGTGCCAGTAGTGTAACAGGTTCCACCGGGGAGCTGTTTTTT.

In DNA, the CDR3 is TGTGCCAGCAGTCCGGGCGGGGTGTTCTACGAGCAGTACTTC. Its translation: CASSPGGVFYEQYF. This chain joins TRBV27 and TRBJ2-7; a possible D gene is TRBD2 (6 bases). Germline CDR1 reads MNHEY; CDR2 reads SMNVEV (reference sequence). V lost 5 bases, J lost 3 bases, and 14 bases lay in between. The CDR3 runs 14 residues.

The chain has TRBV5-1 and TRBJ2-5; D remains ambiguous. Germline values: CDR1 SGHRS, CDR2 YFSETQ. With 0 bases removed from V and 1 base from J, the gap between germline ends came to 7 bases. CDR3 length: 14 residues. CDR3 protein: CASSLADLQETQYF. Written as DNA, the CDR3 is TGCGCCAGCAGCTTGGCGGACCTCCAAGAGACCCAGTACTTC.

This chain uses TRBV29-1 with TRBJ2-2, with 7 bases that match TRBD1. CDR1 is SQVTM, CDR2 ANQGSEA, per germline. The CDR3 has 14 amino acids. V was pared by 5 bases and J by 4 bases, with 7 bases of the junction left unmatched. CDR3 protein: CSVSTGVRTGELFF. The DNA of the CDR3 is TGCAGCGTTTCAACAGGGGTTCGCACCGGGGAGCTGTTTTTT.

CDR3 in DNA: TGTGCCAGCAGCTTATCGTCCGGAAACACCATATATTTT. Translating gives CASSLSSGNTIYF. The chain links TRBV7-8 to TRBJ1-3; D remains unclear. Between the trimmed V and J ends, which lost 2 bases and 4 bases, there was a span of 6 bases. The CDR3 loop spans 13 amino acids. Germline V CDR1 and CDR2: SGHVS, FQNEAQ.